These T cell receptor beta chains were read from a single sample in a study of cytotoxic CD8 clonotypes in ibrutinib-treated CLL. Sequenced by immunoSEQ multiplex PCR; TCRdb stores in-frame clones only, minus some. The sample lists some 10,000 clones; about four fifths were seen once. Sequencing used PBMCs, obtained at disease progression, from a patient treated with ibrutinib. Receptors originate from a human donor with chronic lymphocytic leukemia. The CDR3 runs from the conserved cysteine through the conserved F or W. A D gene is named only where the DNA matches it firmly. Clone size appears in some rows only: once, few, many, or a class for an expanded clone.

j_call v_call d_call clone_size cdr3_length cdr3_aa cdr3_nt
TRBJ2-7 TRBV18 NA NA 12 CASTRNRDEQYF TGTGCCAGCACAAGAAATAGGGACGAGCAGTACTTC
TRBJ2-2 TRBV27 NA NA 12 CASSYSTGELFF TGTGCCAGCAGCTATTCCACCGGGGAGCTGTTTTTT
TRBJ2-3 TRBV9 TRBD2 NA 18 CASSVAVTSGTGTDTQYF TGTGCCAGCAGCGTAGCTGTGACTAGCGGGACTGGAACAGATACGCAGTATTTT
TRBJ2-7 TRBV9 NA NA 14 CASSVGAETYEQYF TGTGCCAGCAGCGTAGGAGCGGAAACCTACGAGCAGTACTTC
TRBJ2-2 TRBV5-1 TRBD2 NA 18 CASSPISGGAVNTGELFF TGCGCCAGCAGCCCCATTAGCGGGGGGGCGGTTAACACCGGGGAGCTGTTTTTT
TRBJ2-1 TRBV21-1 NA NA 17 CASSPLYLTTTYNEQFF TGTGCCAGCAGCCCCCTTTATTTGACAACAACCTACAATGAGCAGTTCTTC
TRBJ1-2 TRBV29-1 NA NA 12 CSVVEVNYGYTF TGCAGCGTTGTGGAGGTAAACTATGGCTACACCTTC
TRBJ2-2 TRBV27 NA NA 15 CASSLIRGNTGELFF TGTGCCAGCAGTTTAATTCGGGGCAACACCGGGGAGCTGTTTTTT
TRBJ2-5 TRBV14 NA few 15 CASSLILGRQETQYF TGTGCCAGCAGCCTGATTCTGGGCAGGCAAGAGACCCAGTACTTC
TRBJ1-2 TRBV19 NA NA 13 CASSISGHYGYTF TGTGCCAGTAGTATTTCAGGGCACTATGGCTACACCTTC
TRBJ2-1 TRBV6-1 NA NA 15 CASSQTAGSYNEQFF TGTGCCAGCAGTCAGACGGCCGGGAGCTACAATGAGCAGTTCTTC
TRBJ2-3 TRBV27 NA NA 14 CASSPRGSTDTQYF TGTGCCAGCAGTCCTAGGGGTAGTACAGATACGCAGTATTTT
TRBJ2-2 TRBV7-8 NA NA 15 CAGGTRGSTAGELFF TGTGCCGGAGGGACTCGGGGGAGTACCGCCGGGGAGCTGTTTTTT
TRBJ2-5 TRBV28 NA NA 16 CASSLWRGMAGETQYF TGTGCCAGCAGTTTGTGGCGCGGGATGGCGGGAGAGACCCAGTACTTC
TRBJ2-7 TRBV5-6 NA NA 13 CASSLQGPYEQYF TGTGCCAGCAGCTTACAGGGCCCCTACGAGCAGTACTTC
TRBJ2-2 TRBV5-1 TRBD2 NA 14 CASYVGGDTGELFF TGCGCCAGCTACGTTGGGGGGGACACCGGGGAGCTGTTTTTT
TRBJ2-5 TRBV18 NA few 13 CASSPGDQETQYF TGTGCCAGCTCACCAGGAGACCAAGAGACCCAGTACTTC
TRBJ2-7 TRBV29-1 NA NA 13 CSVEGVGAYEQYF TGCAGCGTCGAAGGAGTAGGTGCCTACGAGCAGTACTTC
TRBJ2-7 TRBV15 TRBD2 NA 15 CATSKGLAGAREQYF TGTGCCACCAGCAAGGGCCTAGCGGGGGCCCGGGAGCAGTACTTC
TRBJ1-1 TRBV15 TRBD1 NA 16 CATSSSPGRTGDEAFF TGTGCCACCAGCAGCTCTCCCGGACGGACAGGGGATGAAGCTTTCTTT
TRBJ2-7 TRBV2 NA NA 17 CASSSRTAEILPYEQYF TGTGCCAGCAGTTCTCGGACAGCCGAAATACTACCCTACGAGCAGTACTTC
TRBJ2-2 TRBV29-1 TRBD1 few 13 CSVDRVGTGELFF TGCAGCGTGGACAGGGTTGGCACCGGGGAGCTGTTTTTT
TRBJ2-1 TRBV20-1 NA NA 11 CSGALSNEQFF TGCAGCGGAGCGCTTTCAAATGAGCAGTTCTTC
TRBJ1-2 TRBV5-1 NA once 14 CASSLGLSNYGYTF TGCGCCAGCAGCTTAGGACTGTCTAACTATGGCTACACCTTC
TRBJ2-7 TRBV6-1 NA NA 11 CASSSIYEQYF TGTGCCAGCAGTTCGATTTACGAGCAGTACTTC
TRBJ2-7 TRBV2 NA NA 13 CASSAERSYEQYF TGTGCCAGCAGTGCGGAAAGATCCTACGAGCAGTACTTC
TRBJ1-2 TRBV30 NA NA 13 CAWGPFALYGYTF TGTGCCTGGGGCCCCTTCGCCCTCTATGGCTACACCTTC
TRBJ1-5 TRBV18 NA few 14 CASSREAGRDPQHF TGTGCCAGCTCACGGGAAGCAGGGCGGGATCCCCAGCATTTT